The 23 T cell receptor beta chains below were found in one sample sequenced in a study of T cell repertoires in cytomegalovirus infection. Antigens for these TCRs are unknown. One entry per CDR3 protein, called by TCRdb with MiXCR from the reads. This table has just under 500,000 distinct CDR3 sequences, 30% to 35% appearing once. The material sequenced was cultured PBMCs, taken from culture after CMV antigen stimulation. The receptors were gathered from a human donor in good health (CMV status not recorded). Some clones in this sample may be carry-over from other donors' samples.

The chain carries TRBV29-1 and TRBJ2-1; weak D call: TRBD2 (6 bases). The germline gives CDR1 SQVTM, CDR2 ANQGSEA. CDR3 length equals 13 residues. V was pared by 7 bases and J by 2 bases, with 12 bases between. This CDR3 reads CSAGLGTYNEQFF. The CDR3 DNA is TGCAGCGCGGGACTCGGTACCTACAATGAGCAGTTCTTC.

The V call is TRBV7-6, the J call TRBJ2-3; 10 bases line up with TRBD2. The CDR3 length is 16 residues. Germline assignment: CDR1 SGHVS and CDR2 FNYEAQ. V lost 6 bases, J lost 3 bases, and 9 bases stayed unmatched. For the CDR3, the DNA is TGTGCCAGCAGTCGTGGAGCGGGAGGGGTAACAGATACGCAGTATTTT. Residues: CASSRGAGGVTDTQYF.

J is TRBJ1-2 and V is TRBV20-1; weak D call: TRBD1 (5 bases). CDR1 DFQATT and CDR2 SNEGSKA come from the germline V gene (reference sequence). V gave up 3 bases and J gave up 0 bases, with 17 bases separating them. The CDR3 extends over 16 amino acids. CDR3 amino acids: CSARAPLTVSNYGYTF. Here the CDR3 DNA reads TGCAGTGCTAGGGCCCCCCTGACAGTTTCTAACTATGGCTACACCTTC.

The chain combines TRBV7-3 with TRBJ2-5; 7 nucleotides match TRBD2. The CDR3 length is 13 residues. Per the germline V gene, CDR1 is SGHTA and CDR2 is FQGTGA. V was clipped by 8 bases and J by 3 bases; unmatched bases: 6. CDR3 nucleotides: TGTGCCAGCCTTAGGGCGGGAGAAGAGACCCAGTACTTC. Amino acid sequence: CASLRAGEETQYF.

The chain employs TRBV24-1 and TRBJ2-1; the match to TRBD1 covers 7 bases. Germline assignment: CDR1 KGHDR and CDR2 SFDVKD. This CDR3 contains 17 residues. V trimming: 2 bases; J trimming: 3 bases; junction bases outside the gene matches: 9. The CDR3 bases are TGTGCCACCAGTGATTCAATCGGGACAGCCGACTACAATGAGCAGTTCTTC. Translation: CATSDSIGTADYNEQFF.

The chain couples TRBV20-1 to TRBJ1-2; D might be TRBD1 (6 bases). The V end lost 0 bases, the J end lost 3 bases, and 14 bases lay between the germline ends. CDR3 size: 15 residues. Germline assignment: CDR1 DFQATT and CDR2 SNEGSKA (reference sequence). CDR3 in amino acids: CSARDEGGPDYGYTF. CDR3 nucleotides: TGCAGTGCTAGAGACGAGGGGGGACCTGACTATGGCTACACCTTC.

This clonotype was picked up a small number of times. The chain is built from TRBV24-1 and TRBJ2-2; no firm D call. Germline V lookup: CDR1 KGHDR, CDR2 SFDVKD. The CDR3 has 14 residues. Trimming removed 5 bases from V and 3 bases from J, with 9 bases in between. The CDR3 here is CATSVRSDTGELFF. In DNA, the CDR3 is TGTGCCACCAGTGTGAGGTCTGACACCGGGGAGCTGTTTTTT.

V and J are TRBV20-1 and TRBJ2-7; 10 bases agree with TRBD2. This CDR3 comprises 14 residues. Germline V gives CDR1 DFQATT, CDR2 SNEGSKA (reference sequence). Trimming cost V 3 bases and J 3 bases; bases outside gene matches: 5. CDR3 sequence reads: CSASPSGRYYEQYF. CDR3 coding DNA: TGCAGTGCTAGTCCTAGCGGGAGATACTACGAGCAGTACTTC.

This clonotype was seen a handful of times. This CDR3 reads CASAVSTDTQYF. Here the CDR3 DNA reads TGTGCCAGCGCGGTTAGCACAGATACGCAGTATTTT. J is TRBJ2-3 and V is TRBV25-1; no clear D. The CDR3 is 12 amino acids. V was cut by 8 bases and J by 0 bases, with 6 bases left in between. Per germline, CDR1 MGHDK and CDR2 SYGVNS. Variable domain in full (rest from reference TRBV25-1 and TRBJ2-3): EADIYQTPRYLVIGTGKKITLECSQTMGHDKMYWYQQDPGMELHLIHYSYGVNSTEKGDLSSESTVSRIRTEHFPLTLESARPSHTSQYLCASAVSTDTQYFGPGTRLTVL.

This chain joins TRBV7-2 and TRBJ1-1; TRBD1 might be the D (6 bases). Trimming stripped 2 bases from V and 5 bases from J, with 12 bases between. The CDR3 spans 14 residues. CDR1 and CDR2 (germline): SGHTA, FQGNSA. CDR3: CASSLTGQLTEAFF. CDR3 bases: TGTGCCAGCAGCTTAACCGGACAGCTTACTGAAGCTTTCTTT. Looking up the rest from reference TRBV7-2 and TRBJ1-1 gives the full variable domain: GAGVSQSPSNKVTEKGKDVELRCDPISGHTALYWYRQSLGQGLEFLIYFQGNSAPDKSGLPSDRFSAERTGGSVSTLTIQRTQQEDSAVYLCASSLTGQLTEAFFGQGTRLTVV.

This CDR3 reads CASRPKYNEQFF. The CDR3 nucleotides are TGTGCCAGCAGACCTAAATACAATGAGCAGTTCTTC. The chain is built from TRBV7-2 and TRBJ2-1, with unresolved D. The V gene lost 6 bases and the J gene lost 4 bases, with 7 bases spanning the gap. CDR1 and CDR2 (germline): SGHTA, FQGNSA. This CDR3 spans 12 amino acids.

CDR3 in amino acids: CASSYSPSPRDYAQFF. CDR3 coding DNA: TGTGCCAGCAGTTACTCCCCATCTCCCCGGGACTACGCGCAGTTCTTC. The chain has TRBV6-5 and TRBJ2-1; the match to TRBD2 covers 7 bases. Looked up from germline, CDR1 is MNHEY and CDR2 is SVGAGI. The V segment lost 0 bases and the J segment 12 bases; nucleotides outside the gene matches: 14. The CDR3 runs to 16 residues.

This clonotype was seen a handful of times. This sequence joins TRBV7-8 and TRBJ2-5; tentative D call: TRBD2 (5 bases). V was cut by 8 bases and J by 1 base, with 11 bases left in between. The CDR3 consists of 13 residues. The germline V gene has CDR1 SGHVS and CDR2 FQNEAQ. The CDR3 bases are TGTGCCAGCTTGCGGACTGCCCAAGAGACCCAGTACTTC. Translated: CASLRTAQETQYF.

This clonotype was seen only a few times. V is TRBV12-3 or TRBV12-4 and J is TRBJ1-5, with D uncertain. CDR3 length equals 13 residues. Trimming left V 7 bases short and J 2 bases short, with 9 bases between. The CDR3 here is CASTLGGNQPQHF. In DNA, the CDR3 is TGTGCCAGCACCCTGGGTGGCAATCAGCCCCAGCATTTT.

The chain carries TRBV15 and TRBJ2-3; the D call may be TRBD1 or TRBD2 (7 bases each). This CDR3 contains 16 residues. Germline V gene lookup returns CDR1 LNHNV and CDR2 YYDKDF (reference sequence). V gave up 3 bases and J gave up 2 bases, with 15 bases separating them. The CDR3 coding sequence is TGTGCCACCAGCAGGGGGGGGACAGTCGCCACAGATACGCAGTATTTT. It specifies CATSRGGTVATDTQYF. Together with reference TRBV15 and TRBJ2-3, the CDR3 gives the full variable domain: DAMVIQNPRYQVTQFGKPVTLSCSQTLNHNVMYWYQQKSSQAPKLLFHYYDKDFNNEADTPDNFQSRRPNTSFCFLDIRSPGLGDTAMYLCATSRGGTVATDTQYFGPGTRLTVL.

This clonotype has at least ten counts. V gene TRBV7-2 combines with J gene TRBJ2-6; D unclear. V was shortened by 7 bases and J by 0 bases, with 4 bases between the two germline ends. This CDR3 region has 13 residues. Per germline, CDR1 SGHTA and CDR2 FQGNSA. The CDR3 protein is CASTSSGANVLTF. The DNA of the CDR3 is TGTGCCAGCACCAGCTCTGGGGCCAACGTCCTGACTTTC.

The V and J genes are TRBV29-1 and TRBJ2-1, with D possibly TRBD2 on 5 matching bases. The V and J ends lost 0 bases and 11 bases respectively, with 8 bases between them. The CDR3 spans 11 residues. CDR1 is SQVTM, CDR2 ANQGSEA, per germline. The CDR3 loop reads CSVEEGRKQFF. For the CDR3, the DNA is TGCAGCGTTGAAGAAGGGAGAAAGCAGTTCTTC.

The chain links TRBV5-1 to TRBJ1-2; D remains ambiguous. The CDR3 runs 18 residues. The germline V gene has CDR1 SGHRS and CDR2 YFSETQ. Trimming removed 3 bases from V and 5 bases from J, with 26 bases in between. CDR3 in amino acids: CASSYEGRGLSESYGYTF. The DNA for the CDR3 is TGCGCCAGCAGCTATGAAGGCCGGGGTTTGAGTGAAAGTTATGGCTACACCTTC.

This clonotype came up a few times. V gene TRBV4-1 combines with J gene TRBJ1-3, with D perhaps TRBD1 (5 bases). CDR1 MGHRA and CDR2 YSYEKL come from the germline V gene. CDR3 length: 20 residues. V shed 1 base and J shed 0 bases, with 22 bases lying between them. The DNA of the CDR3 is TGCGCCAGCAGCCAAGGGATCCTAGGGGTTCCACCCGGCTCTGGAAACACCATATATTTT. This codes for CASSQGILGVPPGSGNTIYF.

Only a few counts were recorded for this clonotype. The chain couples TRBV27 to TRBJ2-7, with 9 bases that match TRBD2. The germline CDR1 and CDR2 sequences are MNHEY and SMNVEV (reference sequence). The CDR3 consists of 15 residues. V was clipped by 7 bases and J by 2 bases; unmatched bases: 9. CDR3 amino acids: CASKQREAVTYEQYF. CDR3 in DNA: TGTGCCAGCAAGCAGCGGGAGGCCGTAACCTACGAGCAGTACTTC.

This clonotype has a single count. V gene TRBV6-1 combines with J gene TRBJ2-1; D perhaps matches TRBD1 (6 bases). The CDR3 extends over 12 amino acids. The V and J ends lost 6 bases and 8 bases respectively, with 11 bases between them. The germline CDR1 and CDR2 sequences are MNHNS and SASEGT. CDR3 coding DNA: TGTGCCAGCAGGCACAGGGATTATGAGCAGTTCTTC. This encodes CASRHRDYEQFF.

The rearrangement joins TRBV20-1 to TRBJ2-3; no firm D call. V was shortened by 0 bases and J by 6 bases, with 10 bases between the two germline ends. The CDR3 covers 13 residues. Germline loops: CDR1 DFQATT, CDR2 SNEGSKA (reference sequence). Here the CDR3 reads CSARDSPPDTQYF. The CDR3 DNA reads TGCAGTGCTAGAGATTCCCCTCCCGATACGCAGTATTTT.

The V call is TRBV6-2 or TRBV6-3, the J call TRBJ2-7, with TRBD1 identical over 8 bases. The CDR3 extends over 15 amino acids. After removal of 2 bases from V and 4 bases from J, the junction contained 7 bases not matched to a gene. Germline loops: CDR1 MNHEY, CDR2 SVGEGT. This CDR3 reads CASSYGGQGAYEQYV. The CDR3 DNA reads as TGTGCCAGCAGTTACGGCGGGCAGGGGGCTTACGAGCAGTACGTC.